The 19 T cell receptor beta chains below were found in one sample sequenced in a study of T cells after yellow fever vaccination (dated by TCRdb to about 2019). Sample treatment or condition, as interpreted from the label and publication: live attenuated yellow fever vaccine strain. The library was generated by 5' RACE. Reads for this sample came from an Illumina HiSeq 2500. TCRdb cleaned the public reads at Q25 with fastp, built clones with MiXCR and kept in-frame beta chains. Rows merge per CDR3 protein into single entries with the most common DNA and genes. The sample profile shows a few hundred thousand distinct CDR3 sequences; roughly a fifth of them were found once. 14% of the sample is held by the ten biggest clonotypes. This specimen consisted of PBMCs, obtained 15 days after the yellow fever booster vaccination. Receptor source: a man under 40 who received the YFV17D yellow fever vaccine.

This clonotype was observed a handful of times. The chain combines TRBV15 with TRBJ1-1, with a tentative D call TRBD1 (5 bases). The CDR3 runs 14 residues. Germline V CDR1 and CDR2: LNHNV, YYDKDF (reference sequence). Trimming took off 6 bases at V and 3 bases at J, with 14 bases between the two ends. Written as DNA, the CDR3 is TGTGCCACCAGAAGCCAGGGAGGAGACACTGAAGCTTTCTTT. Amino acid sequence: CATRSQGGDTEAFF. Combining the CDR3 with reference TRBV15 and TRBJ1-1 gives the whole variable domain DAMVIQNPRYQVTQFGKPVTLSCSQTLNHNVMYWYQQKSSQAPKLLFHYYDKDFNNEADTPDNFQSRRPNTSFCFLDIRSPGLGDTAMYLCATRSQGGDTEAFFGQGTRLTVV.

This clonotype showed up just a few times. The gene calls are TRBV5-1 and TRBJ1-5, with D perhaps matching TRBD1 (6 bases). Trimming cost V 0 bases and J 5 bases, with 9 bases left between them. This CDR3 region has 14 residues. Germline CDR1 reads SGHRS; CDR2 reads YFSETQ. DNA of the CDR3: TGCGCCAGCAGCTTGGGGGGGGCGCATCAGCCCCAGCATTTT. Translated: CASSLGGAHQPQHF.

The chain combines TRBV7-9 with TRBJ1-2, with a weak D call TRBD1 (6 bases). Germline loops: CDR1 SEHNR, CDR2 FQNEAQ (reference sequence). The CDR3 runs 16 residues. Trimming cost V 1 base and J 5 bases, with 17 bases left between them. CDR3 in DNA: TGTGCCAGCAGCTTAGAATCTCCTGGGACACAATATGGCTACACCTTC. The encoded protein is CASSLESPGTQYGYTF.

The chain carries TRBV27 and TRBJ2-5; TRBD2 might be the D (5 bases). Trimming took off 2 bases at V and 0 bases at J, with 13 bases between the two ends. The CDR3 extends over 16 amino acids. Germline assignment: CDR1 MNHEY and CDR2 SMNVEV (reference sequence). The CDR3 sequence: CASSLRSGAYQETQYF. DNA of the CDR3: TGTGCCAGCAGTTTAAGGAGCGGAGCCTACCAAGAGACCCAGTACTTC.

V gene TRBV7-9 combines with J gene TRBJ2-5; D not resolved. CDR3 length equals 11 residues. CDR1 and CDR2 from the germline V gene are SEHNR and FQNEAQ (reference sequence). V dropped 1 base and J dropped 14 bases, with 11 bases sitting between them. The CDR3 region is CASSLGAEFYF. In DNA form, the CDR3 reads TGTGCCAGCAGCTTAGGCGCCGAGTTTTACTTC.

The CDR3 DNA is TGTGCCACCCTACCGGGACAGTACACCGGGGAGCTGTTTTTT. Protein sequence: CATLPGQYTGELFF. The V and J genes are TRBV7-9 and TRBJ2-2, with TRBD1 identical over 7 bases. The J segment lost 3 bases and the V segment lost 10 bases, leaving 8 bases of the junction unmatched. This CDR3 is 14 amino acids long. Germline V lookup: CDR1 SEHNR, CDR2 FQNEAQ (reference sequence).

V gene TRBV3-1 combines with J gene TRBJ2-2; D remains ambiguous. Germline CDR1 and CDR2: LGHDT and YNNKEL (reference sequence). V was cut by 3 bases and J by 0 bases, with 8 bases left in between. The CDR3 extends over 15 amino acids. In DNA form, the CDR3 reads TGTGCCAGCAGCCAGGGGATAGCGAACACCGGGGAGCTGTTTTTT. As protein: CASSQGIANTGELFF.

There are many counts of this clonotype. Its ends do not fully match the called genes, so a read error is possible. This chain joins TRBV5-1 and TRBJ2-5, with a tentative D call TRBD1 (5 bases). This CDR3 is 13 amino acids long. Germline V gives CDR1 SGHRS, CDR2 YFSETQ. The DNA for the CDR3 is TGTGCCAGCTCACCATCAGGGCAAGAGACCCAGTACTTC. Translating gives CASSPSGQETQYF. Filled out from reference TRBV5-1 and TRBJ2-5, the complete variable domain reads KAGVTQTPRYLIKTRGQQVTLSCSPISGHRSVSWYQQTPGQGLQFLFEYFSETQRNKGNFPGRFSGRQFSNSRSEMNVSTLELGDSALYLCASSPSGQETQYFGPGTRLLVL.

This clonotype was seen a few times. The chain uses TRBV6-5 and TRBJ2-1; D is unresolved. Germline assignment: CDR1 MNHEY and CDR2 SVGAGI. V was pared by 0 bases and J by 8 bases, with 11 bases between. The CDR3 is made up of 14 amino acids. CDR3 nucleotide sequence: TGTGCCAGCAGTTACTCGAGCCTGTTCGATGAGCAGTTCTTC. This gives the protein CASSYSSLFDEQFF.

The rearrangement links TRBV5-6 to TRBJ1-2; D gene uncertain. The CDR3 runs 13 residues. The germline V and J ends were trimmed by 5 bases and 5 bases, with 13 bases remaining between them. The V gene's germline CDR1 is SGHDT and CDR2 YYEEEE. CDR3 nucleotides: TGTGCCAGCAGTTACCAGGTCTCGTATGGCTACACCTTC. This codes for CASSYQVSYGYTF.

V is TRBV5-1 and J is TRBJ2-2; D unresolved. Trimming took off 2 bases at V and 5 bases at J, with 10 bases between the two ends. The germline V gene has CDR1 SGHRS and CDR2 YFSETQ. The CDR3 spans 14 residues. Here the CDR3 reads CASSFRVETGELFF. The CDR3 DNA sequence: TGCGCCAGCAGCTTTAGGGTTGAGACCGGGGAGCTGTTTTTT. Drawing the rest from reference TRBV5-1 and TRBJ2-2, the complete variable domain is KAGVTQTPRYLIKTRGQQVTLSCSPISGHRSVSWYQQTPGQGLQFLFEYFSETQRNKGNFPGRFSGRQFSNSRSEMNVSTLELGDSALYLCASSFRVETGELFFGEGSRLTVL.

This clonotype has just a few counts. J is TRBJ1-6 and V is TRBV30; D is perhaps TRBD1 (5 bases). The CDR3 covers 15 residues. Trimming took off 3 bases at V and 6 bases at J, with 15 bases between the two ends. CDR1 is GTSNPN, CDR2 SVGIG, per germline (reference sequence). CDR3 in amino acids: CAWRENTGLNSPLHF. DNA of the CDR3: TGTGCCTGGAGGGAAAACACGGGGCTTAATTCACCCCTCCACTTT.

CDR3 DNA sequence: TGTGCCAGCAGCTTAGGGAAGGGTAGCTACAATGAGCAGTTCTTC. Amino acid sequence: CASSLGKGSYNEQFF. The chain employs TRBV11-2 and TRBJ2-1; D remains unclear. Trimming removed 1 base at V and 3 bases at J, with 10 bases between. This CDR3 is built from 15 residues. Germline V gives CDR1 SGHAT, CDR2 FQNNGV. Full variable domain (outside the CDR3, taken from reference TRBV11-2 and TRBJ2-1): EAGVAQSPRYKIIEKRQSVAFWCNPISGHATLYWYQQILGQGPKLLIQFQNNGVVDDSQLPKDRFSAERLKGVDSTLKIQPAKLEDSAVYLCASSLGKGSYNEQFFGPGTRLTVL.

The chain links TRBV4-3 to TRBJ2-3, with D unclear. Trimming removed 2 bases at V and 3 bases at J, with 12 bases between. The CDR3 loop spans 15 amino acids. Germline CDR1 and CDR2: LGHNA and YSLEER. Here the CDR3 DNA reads TGCGCCAGCAGCCAAAAGGGCCCCAGGACAGATACGCAGTATTTT. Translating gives CASSQKGPRTDTQYF.

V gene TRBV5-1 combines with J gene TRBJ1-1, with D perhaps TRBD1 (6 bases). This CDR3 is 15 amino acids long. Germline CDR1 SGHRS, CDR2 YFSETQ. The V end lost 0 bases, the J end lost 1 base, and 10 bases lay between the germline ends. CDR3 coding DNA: TGCGCCAGCAGCTTGGTTTCAGGGGCGAACACTGAAGCTTTCTTT. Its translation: CASSLVSGANTEAFF.

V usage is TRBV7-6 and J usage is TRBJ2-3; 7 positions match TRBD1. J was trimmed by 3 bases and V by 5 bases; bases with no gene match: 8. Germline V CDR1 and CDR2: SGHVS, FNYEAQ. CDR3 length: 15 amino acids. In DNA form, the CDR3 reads TGTGCCAGCAGCATACAGGGGCCTCCTACAGATACGCAGTATTTT. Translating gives CASSIQGPPTDTQYF.

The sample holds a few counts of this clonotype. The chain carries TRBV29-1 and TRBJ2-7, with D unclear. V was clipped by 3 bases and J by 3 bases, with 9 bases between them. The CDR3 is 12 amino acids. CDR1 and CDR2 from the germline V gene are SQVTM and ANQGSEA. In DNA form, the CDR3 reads TGCAGCGTTGACGTGGGCGGCTACGAGCAGTACTTC. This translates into CSVDVGGYEQYF.

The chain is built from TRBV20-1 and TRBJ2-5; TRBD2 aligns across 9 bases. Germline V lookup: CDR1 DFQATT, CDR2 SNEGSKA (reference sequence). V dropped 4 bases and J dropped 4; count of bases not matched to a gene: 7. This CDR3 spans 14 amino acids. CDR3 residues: CSAILAGVGETQYF. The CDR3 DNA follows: TGCAGTGCTATTTTAGCGGGAGTCGGAGAGACCCAGTACTTC.

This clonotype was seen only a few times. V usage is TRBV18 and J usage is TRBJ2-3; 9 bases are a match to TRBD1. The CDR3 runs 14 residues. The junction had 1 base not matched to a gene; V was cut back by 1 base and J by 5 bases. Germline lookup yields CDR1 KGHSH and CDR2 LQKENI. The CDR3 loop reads CASSPRTGEDTQYF. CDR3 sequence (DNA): TGTGCCAGCTCACCACGGACAGGGGAAGATACGCAGTATTTT. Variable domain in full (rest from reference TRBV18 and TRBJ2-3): NAGVMQNPRHLVRRRGQEARLRCSPMKGHSHVYWYRQLPEEGLKFMVYLQKENIIDESGMPKERFSAEFPKEGPSILRIQQVVRGDSAAYFCASSPRTGEDTQYFGPGTRLTVL.